Following are 10 T cell receptor beta chains from one sample sequenced in a study of CD8 T cells in Susac syndrome. Reverse transcription used about 0.45 to 1 ug RNA and random hexamers. TCRdb processed the immunoSEQ multiplex PCR reads anew with MiXCR; each CDR3 protein has one entry. The data show about 240,000 distinct CDR3 sequences, with roughly 95% seen just once and about 0.094% held by the top ten. Material: CD4+ T cells from PBMCs. Every receptor here comes from a human donor with Susac syndrome.

The rearrangement joins TRBV5-4 to TRBJ2-5; the D call may be TRBD1 or TRBD2 (5 bases each). Germline V CDR1 and CDR2: SGHNT, YYREEE (reference sequence). Trimming removed 1 base from V and 5 bases from J, with 12 bases in between. CDR3 length: 14 amino acids. The chain's CDR3 is CASSLMGEGETQYF. The CDR3 nucleotides read TGTGCCAGCAGCTTGATGGGGGAAGGGGAGACCCAGTACTTC. Based on the CDR3 plus reference TRBV5-4 and TRBJ2-5, the full variable domain is ETGVTQSPTHLIKTRGQQVTLRCSSQSGHNTVSWYQQALGQGPQFIFQYYREEENGRGNFPPRFSGLQFPNYSSELNVNALELDDSALYLCASSLMGEGETQYFGPGTRLLVL.

V is TRBV7-9 and J is TRBJ1-5, with D unresolved. Trimming took off 3 bases at V and 6 bases at J, with 24 bases between the two ends. Looked up from germline, CDR1 is SEHNR and CDR2 is FQNEAQ (reference sequence). The CDR3 consists of 18 residues. The CDR3 loop reads CASSFSVFREVEGQPQHF. The CDR3 coding sequence is TGTGCCAGCAGCTTCTCAGTTTTCCGGGAAGTTGAGGGTCAGCCCCAGCATTTT.

The chain links TRBV24-1 to TRBJ2-7; 13 bases are shared with TRBD2. CDR3 length: 16 amino acids. J gave up 3 bases and V 3 bases, and 4 bases lay outside the gene matches. CDR1 and CDR2 from the germline V gene are KGHDR and SFDVKD. This CDR3 reads CATSDARTSGSYEQYF. DNA of the CDR3: TGTGCCACCAGTGATGCGCGGACTAGCGGGAGCTACGAGCAGTACTTC.

The genes are TRBV14 and TRBJ2-5; TRBD2 is a possible D gene (5 bases). Germline V lookup: CDR1 SGHDN, CDR2 FVKESK. The ends were cut back, 3 bases at V and 5 bases at J, with 16 bases in the middle. The CDR3 spans 15 residues. CDR3 amino acids: CASSQELGGMETQYF. Written as DNA, the CDR3 is TGTGCCAGCAGCCAGGAACTAGGAGGAATGGAGACCCAGTACTTC.

The chain links TRBV30 to TRBJ2-1; D gene uncertain. V lost 2 bases to trimming and J lost 4 bases, with 12 bases between them. The V gene's germline CDR1 is GTSNPN and CDR2 SVGIG (reference sequence). The CDR3 sequence is 14 residues long. DNA of the CDR3: TGTGCCTGGAGTACGTCAGGAAAATACAATGAGCAGTTCTTC. Translating it yields CAWSTSGKYNEQFF. Together with reference TRBV30 and TRBJ2-1, the CDR3 gives the full variable domain: SQTIHQWPATLVQPVGSPLSLECTVEGTSNPNLYWYRQAAGRGLQLLFYSVGIGQISSEVPQNLSASRPQDRQFILSSKKLLLSDSGFYLCAWSTSGKYNEQFFGPGTRLTVL.

This chain connects TRBV25-1 to TRBJ2-7; D call uncertain. CDR1 and CDR2 from the germline V gene are MGHDK and SYGVNS. The CDR3 runs to 12 residues. Trimming removed 2 bases at V and 3 bases at J, with 5 bases between. The CDR3 here is CASSELGYEQYF. In DNA, the CDR3 is TGTGCCAGCAGTGAACTAGGCTACGAGCAGTACTTC.

The chain uses TRBV12-3 or TRBV12-4 and TRBJ2-2; the match to TRBD2 covers 11 bases. V shed 10 bases, J shed 5 bases, and the junction held 6 bases outside the gene matches. The CDR3 extends over 14 amino acids. CDR3: CATETSGKTGELFF. DNA of the CDR3: TGTGCCACCGAGACTAGCGGGAAAACCGGGGAGCTGTTTTTT.

This chain links TRBV9 with TRBJ2-1; perhaps TRBD2 as D (5 bases). Between the trimmed V and J ends, which lost 0 bases and 3 bases, there was a span of 10 bases. CDR3 length: 15 amino acids. CDR1 and CDR2 from the germline V gene are SGDLS and YYNGEE. Written as DNA, the CDR3 is TGTGCCAGCAGCGTAGGGCTAGCCGACTACAATGAGCAGTTCTTC. The encoded protein is CASSVGLADYNEQFF.

This chain connects TRBV9 to TRBJ1-1; D is undetermined. V lost 4 bases and J 4 bases, leaving 14 bases between the germline ends. Germline-derived CDR1 and CDR2 are SGDLS and YYNGEE. CDR3 length equals 14 residues. CDR3 sequence reads: CASSPFNTGTEAFF. In DNA form, the CDR3 reads TGTGCCAGCAGCCCGTTTAACACGGGCACTGAAGCTTTCTTT.

This chain connects TRBV6-1 to TRBJ1-2; D gene uncertain. The CDR3 has 11 amino acids. Germline CDR1 is MNHNS and CDR2 is SASEGT. Trimming stripped 5 bases from V and 5 bases from J, with 6 bases between. CDR3 DNA: TGTGCCAGCAGTAATCAGTATGGCTACACCTTC. It encodes CASSNQYGYTF.